What follows are 6 T cell receptor beta chains derived from one specimen sequenced in a study of T cell responses to AZD1222 COVID-19 vaccine (dated by TCRdb to the early 2020s). The time point label for this specimen denotes: about 28 days (+/-7) after the second vaccine dose. The receptor library was made with the immunoSEQ multiplex PCR assay. What TCRdb holds here is the immuneACCESS table cut down to in-frame rearrangements. Part of the clones is not present; checked against another copy, under half of the missing clones reflect an unresolved V gene, and the others are unexplained. The sample profile shows about 110,000 clones; 80% to 90% of them were found once. Around 4.6% of the sample is in the top ten clones. Sequencing was performed on peripheral blood, taken 28 days after the second AZD1222 dose. The receptors shown here come from an adult who received the AZD1222 COVID-19 vaccine.

The chain joins TRBV9 to TRBJ1-3; tentative D call: TRBD1 (5 bases). Germline CDR1 SGDLS, CDR2 YYNGEE. The CDR3 spans 16 residues. V lost 3 bases to trimming and J lost 2 bases, with 15 bases between them. CDR3 sequence reads: CASSGDGKITGNTIYF. CDR3 nucleotides: TGTGCCAGCAGCGGGGACGGGAAAATTACTGGAAACACCATATATTTT.

The chain uses TRBV19 and TRBJ2-7; 9 nucleotides agree with TRBD1. This CDR3 comprises 15 residues. The V and J ends lost 5 bases and 0 bases, in that order; junction bases with no gene match: 5. Germline CDR1 LNHDA, CDR2 SQIVND (reference sequence). This CDR3 is CASSPGTGFSYEQYF. The CDR3 bases are TGTGCCAGTAGTCCCGGGACAGGGTTCTCCTACGAGCAGTACTTC.

The chain uses TRBV7-9 and TRBJ1-4, with TRBD1 as a possible D gene (6 bases). This CDR3 has 16 amino acids. The V gene's germline CDR1 is SEHNR and CDR2 FQNEAQ (reference sequence). Trimming stripped 7 bases from V and 2 bases from J, with 17 bases between. The CDR3, as DNA: TGTGCCAGCACCTCTTGGGGGGGGGCCACTAATGAAAAACTGTTTTTT. Protein sequence: CASTSWGGATNEKLFF.

The V call is TRBV9, the J call TRBJ2-2, with TRBD2 identical over 15 bases. The CDR3 consists of 18 residues. The J segment lost 3 bases and the V segment lost 7 bases, leaving 10 bases of the junction unmatched. CDR1 SGDLS and CDR2 YYNGEE come from the germline V gene. The CDR3 DNA reads as TGTGCCAGCCGACCCGGGACTAGCGGGGGGAGGTACACCGGGGAGCTGTTTTTT. Translated: CASRPGTSGGRYTGELFF.

This chain connects TRBV7-2 to TRBJ2-7; 7 bases are a match to TRBD1. The CDR3 extends over 13 amino acids. J gave up 2 bases and V 5 bases, and 3 bases lay outside the gene matches. Germline V lookup: CDR1 SGHTA, CDR2 FQGNSA. CDR3 in DNA: TGTGCCAGCAGCGGGGGACAGACCTACGAGCAGTACTTC. It encodes CASSGGQTYEQYF.

This CDR3 reads CASRETGHTGNTEAFF. CDR3 bases: TGTGCCAGCAGGGAGACAGGACATACAGGGAACACTGAAGCTTTCTTT. The chain uses TRBV2 and TRBJ1-1; D perhaps matches TRBD1 (6 bases). The CDR3 has 16 amino acids. Per the germline V gene, CDR1 is SNHLY and CDR2 is FYNNEI. Trimming removed 6 bases at V and 1 base at J, with 18 bases between.